The source of this TCR beta chain is a study of T cell responses to AZD1222 COVID-19 vaccine. With respect to this clone: Its antigen remains unknown.

Sequencing was performed with immunoSEQ multiplex PCR; in TCRdb, only in-frame clones are kept and a portion is missing. The sample lists 130,000 or so clones, 90% to 95% occurring once. Study-wide results and limits: Repertoire sampling occurred only after the peak T cell response. Nearly half of unique spike-specific TCRs reportedly avoided B.1.351 and B.1.1.7 mutated regions.

The source material was peripheral blood, sampled on day 0 of MenACWY control vaccination. This TCR was recovered from an adult in good health.

The CDR3 here is CASSSRGFMGEKLFF. The CDR3 DNA is TGTGCCAGCAGCTCGAGGGGATTTATGGGTGAAAAACTGTTTTTT. V and J are TRBV5-6 and TRBJ1-4, with D possibly matching TRBD1 (5 bases). Germline V gene sequence: CDR1 SGHDT, CDR2 YYEEEE. The CDR3 totals 15 residues. The V end was cut by 3 bases, the J end by 7 bases, with 16 bases between. Full variable domain (missing parts from reference TRBV5-6 and TRBJ1-4): DAGVTQSPTHLIKTRGQQVTLRCSPKSGHDTVSWYQQALGQGPQFIFQYYEEEERQRGNFPDRFSGHQFPNYSSELNVNALLLGDSALYLCASSSRGFMGEKLFFGSGTQLSVL.